The sequence of this T cell receptor beta chain was determined in a study of blood T cell repertoires in COVID-19. The CDR3 covers 15 residues. The germline V gene encodes CDR1 GTSNPN and CDR2 SVGIG (reference sequence). After removal of 7 bases from V and 1 base from J, the junction contained 11 bases not matched to a gene. Some clones are missing from TCRdb's copy, which holds only in-frame ones; the method was immunoSEQ multiplex PCR. The sample has about 150,000 clones, about 80% seen once; the top ten hold approximately 2.9%. Sample: peripheral blood. The chain employs TRBV30 and TRBJ2-7; TRBD1 aligns across 9 bases. The source of this sequence is a woman older than 75 with acute or convalescent COVID-19. CDR3: CAYTRPGQGSYEQYF. The CDR3 bases are TGTGCCTATACGAGACCGGGACAGGGTTCCTACGAGCAGTACTTC.